This T cell receptor (beta chain) was sequenced for a study of shared clonotypes between healthy human individuals (dated by TCRdb to the early 2020s). Looking at the study overall: The cohort included a few men and two women between 18 and 49 years of age. Per donor, three plates each were used for CD4 naive and CD4 memory, two for CD8 naive, and one for CD8 memory. The study deeply sequenced blood TCR repertoires of about five healthy adults to estimate repertoire size and the extent of clonotype sharing between individuals. Libraries were prepared and TCR repertoires were sequenced by different laboratories using diverse techniques, in order to increase sequencing depth and limit assay-specific biases. Each donor's leukapheresis produced roughly between about 0.8 and 10 billion PBMCs.

Including the terminal cysteine and phenylalanine, the CDR3 comprises 16 residues. CDR3 DNA is the only sequence kept; it has 48 bases, read in frame from the first base. The junction shows trimming of 5 bases on V and 1 base on J, and the gene matches do not reach 6 bases of it. CDR1 and CDR2 (SGDLS, YYNGEE) derive from the germline V gene. Broader findings and caveats from the paper: Compared with non-shared clonotypes, the clonotypes found in all four sorted-subset donors had higher generation probabilities. Incomplete sequencing was indicated by rarefaction of sorted-subset datasets, despite the large sequencing depth. Based on pairwise subsampling, the degree of clonotype sharing among donors was expected to be affected by sequencing depth. When several donors were compared, the shared fraction of clonotypes was around 4.6% for naive CD4, around 3.6% for naive CD8, more than 2% for memory CD4, and under 0.5% for memory CD8. Naive subsets generally had larger estimated clonotype richness than memory subsets did. Because the study included a small number of donors, the genetic and exposure-history diversity represented was limited. Only blood was sampled, and tissue TCR repertoires likely differ from those in blood.

Healthy HIV-negative adults with no recently reported acute infections or vaccinations were included as donors. All donors were Caucasian adults living in Nashville, Tennessee, USA. CD4+ T cells were enriched by magnetic negative selection; naive cells were then positively selected on CD45RA, and the negative fraction formed the memory subset. Blood was collected by leukapheresis, and PBMCs were isolated by Ficoll-Histopaque density gradient centrifugation and then cryopreserved in liquid nitrogen vapor phase. Analytical flow cytometry was used to check the purity and quantity of each magnetically sorted T cell population. Genomic DNA was isolated from every sorted fraction and measured by UV absorbance on a Nanodrop 2000c. As regards this clone: Its antigen is currently not known. Base-call qualities are not available, and no considerably larger clone is one nucleotide away.

Using the deep immunoSEQ assay, multiplex PCR amplified TCR CDR3 regions from genomic DNA. Extracted genomic DNA from each cell subset was distributed evenly across all wells of several immunoSEQ 96-well plates, and each plate was treated as a replicate. For sorted subsets, about 200 ng genomic DNA, equal to some 30,000 T cell genomes, was loaded into each replicate PCR. Purified libraries were measured with a Qubit 3.0 fluorometer, size-checked on a Bioanalyzer 2100, and measured again with the KAPA Library Quantification kit. Every immunoSEQ 96-well plate was sequenced on a dedicated single-read 150-cycle Illumina NextSeq 550 flow cell. As for how the authors treated the data: The immunoSEQ output contained only junctional sequences without quality scores, so filtering could not match that applied to full-length reads. To assign V/J genes and CDR3, sequences were annotated using PyIR, a Python wrapper for IgBLAST v1.9, with IMGT germline references. Reads with weak V/J assignments (E-value above 1e-6), missing CDR3, stop codons, out-of-frame junctions, or ambiguous translated residues were removed. V3J clonotypes were defined by identical inferred V gene, J gene, and CDR3 amino acid sequence. The percentage overlap between two repertoires was calculated by dividing the number of shared unique clonotypes by the size of the smaller repertoire. Three approaches were used to assess repertoire richness: RTK rarefaction, the Chao1 estimator, and Recon v2.1 estimates of unobserved clonotypes. Generation probabilities were computed with OLGA for all TCRbeta clonotypes obtained by the gDNA method from several donors. TCRdb's version of the immuneACCESS table is confined to in-frame rearrangements and falls short of the full clone set. An unresolved V gene accounts for under half of the shortfall where checked; the remainder is of unknown origin. V and J calls and clone size come straight from that table; D and trimming were deduced from the DNA. The sample table records about 2.3 million clones; 90% to 95% of these occur just once. The top ten hold about 0.37% of the sample.

Sequencing was done on a sample of naive CD4+ T cells from PBMCs. The cell subset or site tag for this specimen amounts to: CD45RA+ positively selected. The rearrangement joined TRBV9 to TRBJ2-3, with TRBD2 matching 11 junction bases. The source of this sequence is a man aged 18 to 29 in good health. Some clones in this sample may be carry-over from other donors' samples. The base sequence is TGTGCCAGCAGACCTAGACTAGCGGGACGCACAGATACGCAGTATTTT. It translates as CASRPRLAGRTDTQYF.